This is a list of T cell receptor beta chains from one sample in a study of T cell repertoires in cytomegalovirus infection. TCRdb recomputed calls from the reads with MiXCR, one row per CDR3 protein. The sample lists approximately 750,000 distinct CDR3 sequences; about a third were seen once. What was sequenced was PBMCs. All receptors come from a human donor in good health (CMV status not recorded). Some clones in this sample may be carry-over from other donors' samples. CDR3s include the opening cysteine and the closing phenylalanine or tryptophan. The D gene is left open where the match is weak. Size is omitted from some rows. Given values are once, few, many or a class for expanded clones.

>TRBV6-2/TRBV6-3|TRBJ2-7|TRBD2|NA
CASSSIAGGRDEQYF
TGTGCCAGCAGCTCTATAGCGGGAGGGCGGGACGAGCAGTACTTC
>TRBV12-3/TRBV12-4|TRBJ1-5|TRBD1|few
CASSWGDRRRSNQPQHF
TGTGCCAGCAGTTGGGGGGACAGGCGACGGTCCAATCAGCCCCAGCATTTT
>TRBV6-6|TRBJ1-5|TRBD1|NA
CASSGTGTGGHQPQHF
TGTGCCAGCAGTGGAACCGGGACAGGGGGCCATCAGCCCCAGCATTTT
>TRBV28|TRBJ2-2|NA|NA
CASIPGNTGELFF
TGTGCCAGCATCCCCGGGAACACCGGGGAGCTGTTTTTT
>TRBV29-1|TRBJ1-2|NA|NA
CSVAAEGLRIYGYTF
TGCAGCGTCGCCGCAGAAGGCCTGCGTATCTATGGCTACACCTTC
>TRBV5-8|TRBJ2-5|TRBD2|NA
CASSFGTSVIQETQYF
TGTGCCAGCAGCTTCGGGACTAGCGTTATCCAAGAGACCCAGTACTTC
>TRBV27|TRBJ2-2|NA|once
CASRNWAGTGELFF
TGTGCCAGCAGAAACTGGGCTGGCACCGGGGAGCTGTTTTTT
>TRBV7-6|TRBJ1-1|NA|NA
CASSFPGKGTEAFF
TGTGCCAGCAGCTTTCCGGGGAAGGGAACTGAAGCTTTCTTT
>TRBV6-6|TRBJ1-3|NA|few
CASSYSPEGGNTIYF
TGTGCCAGCAGTTACTCACCGGAGGGGGGAAACACCATATATTTT
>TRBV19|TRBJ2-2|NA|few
CASFGASNTGELFF
TGTGCCAGTTTCGGGGCTTCGAACACCGGGGAGCTGTTTTTT
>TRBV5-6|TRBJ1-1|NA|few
CASTPAGRDTEAFF
TGTGCCAGCACCCCGGCAGGTAGAGACACTGAAGCTTTCTTT
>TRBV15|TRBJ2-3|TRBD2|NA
CATSREFASGSLTDTQYF
TGTGCCACCAGCAGAGAATTCGCTAGCGGGAGTCTAACAGATACGCAGTATTTT
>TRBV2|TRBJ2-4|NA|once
CASRGGLAKNIQYF
TGTGCCAGCAGGGGGGGGCTAGCCAAAAACATTCAGTACTTC
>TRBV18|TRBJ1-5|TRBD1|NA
CASSPRSGQGFNQPQHF
TGTGCCAGCTCACCAAGATCGGGACAGGGGTTCAATCAGCCCCAGCATTTT
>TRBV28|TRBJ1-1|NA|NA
CASPKGAEAFF
TGTGCCAGCCCCAAAGGGGCTGAAGCTTTCTTT
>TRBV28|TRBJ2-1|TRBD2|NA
CASSLPGTSRFHEQFF
TGTGCCAGCAGTTTACCTGGGACTAGCAGGTTCCATGAGCAGTTCTTC
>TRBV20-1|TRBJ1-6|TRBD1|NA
CSARPTGGRSLDVLHF
TGCAGTGCCAGACCGACAGGGGGTCGATCATTGGATGTCCTCCACTTT
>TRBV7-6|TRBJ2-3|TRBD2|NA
CASSPSSGRSRTQYF
TGTGCCAGCAGCCCCTCTAGCGGGAGGAGTCGTACGCAGTATTTT
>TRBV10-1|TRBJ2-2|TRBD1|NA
CASSEAGTGGPGELFF
TGCGCCAGCAGTGAGGCCGGGACAGGGGGCCCCGGGGAGCTGTTTTTT
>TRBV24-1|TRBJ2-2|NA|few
CATSDGRLKNTGELFF
TGTGCCACCAGTGACGGACGCCTTAAGAACACCGGGGAGCTGTTTTTT
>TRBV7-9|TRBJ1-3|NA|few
CASSSPGGFGGNTIYF
TGTGCCAGCAGCTCCCCCGGGGGGTTTGGGGGAAACACCATATATTTT
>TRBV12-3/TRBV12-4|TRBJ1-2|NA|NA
CASSLGGSCYTF
TGTGCCAGCAGTTTAGGGGGCAGCTGCTACACCTTC
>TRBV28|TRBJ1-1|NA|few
CASSWEGGNTEAFF
TGTGCCAGCAGTTGGGAAGGGGGAAACACTGAAGCTTTCTTT
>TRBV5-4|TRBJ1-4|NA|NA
CASSFNGGGEKLFF
TGTGCCAGCAGTTTTAATGGGGGAGGAGAAAAACTGTTTTTT
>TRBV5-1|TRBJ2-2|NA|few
CASSLGGAPNTGELFF
TGCGCCAGCAGCTTGGGCGGGGCACCGAACACCGGGGAGCTGTTTTTT
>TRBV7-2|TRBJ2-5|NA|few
CASSTGPQETQYF
TGTGCCAGCAGCACAGGGCCGCAAGAGACCCAGTACTTC
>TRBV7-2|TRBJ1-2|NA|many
CASNETPIYGYTF
TGTGCCAGCAACGAGACACCGATCTATGGCTACACCTTC
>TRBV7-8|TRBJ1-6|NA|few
CASSLAPGSTYNSPLHF
TGTGCCAGCAGCTTAGCGCCAGGTTCGACCTATAATTCACCCCTCCACTTT
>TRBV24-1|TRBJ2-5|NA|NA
CATSDHRVQETQYF
TGTGCCACCAGTGATCACAGGGTCCAAGAGACCCAGTACTTC
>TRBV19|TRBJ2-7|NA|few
CASSIAGANEQYF
TGTGCCAGTAGTATAGCGGGTGCGAACGAGCAGTACTTC
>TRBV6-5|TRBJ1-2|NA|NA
CASSAITGLKSYYGYTF
TGTGCCAGCAGTGCCATAACAGGGTTGAAGAGTTACTATGGCTACACCTTC
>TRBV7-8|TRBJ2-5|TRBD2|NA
CASSFRLASETQYF
TGTGCCAGCAGCTTTAGACTAGCATCGGAGACCCAGTACTTC
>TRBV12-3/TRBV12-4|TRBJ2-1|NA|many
CASRWDLSSYNEQFF
TGTGCCAGCAGATGGGACTTGAGCTCCTACAATGAGCAGTTCTTC
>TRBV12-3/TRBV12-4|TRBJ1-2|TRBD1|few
CASTPDRFGYTF
TGTGCCAGCACCCCGGACAGGTTCGGCTACACCTTC
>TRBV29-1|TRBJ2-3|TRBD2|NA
CSAERGSTDTQYF
TGCAGCGCCGAGCGGGGCAGCACAGATACGCAGTATTTT
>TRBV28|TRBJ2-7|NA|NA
CARSPHLDEQYF
TGTGCCCGCAGTCCCCACCTGGACGAGCAGTACTTC
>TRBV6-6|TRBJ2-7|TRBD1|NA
CASGPGQKVEQYF
TGTGCCAGCGGGCCGGGACAGAAAGTCGAGCAGTACTTC
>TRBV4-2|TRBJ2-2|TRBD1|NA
CASSQEKTGIITGELFF
TGTGCCAGCAGCCAAGAGAAGACAGGGATTATCACCGGGGAGCTGTTTTTT
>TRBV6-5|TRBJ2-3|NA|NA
CASSYEGYGMGQYF
TGTGCCAGCAGTTACGAGGGGTACGGAATGGGGCAGTATTTT
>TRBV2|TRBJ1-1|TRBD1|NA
CASPLTGLRIHNMNTEAFF
TGTGCCAGCCCATTGACAGGGCTACGAATACACAACATGAACACTGAAGCTTTCTTT
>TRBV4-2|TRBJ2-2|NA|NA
CASSQESQLGSNTGELFF
TGTGCCAGCAGCCAAGAGTCCCAATTAGGGTCTAACACCGGGGAGCTGTTTTTT
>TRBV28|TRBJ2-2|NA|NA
CASSLVRRGSGELFF
TGTGCCAGCAGTTTAGTCAGGCGAGGATCCGGGGAGCTGTTTTTT
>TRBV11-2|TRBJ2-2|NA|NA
CASSLGQFANTGELFF
TGTGCCAGCAGCTTAGGACAGTTCGCGAACACCGGGGAGCTGTTTTTT
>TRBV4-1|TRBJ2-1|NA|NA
CASSQDRWPSSYNEQFF
TGCGCCAGCAGCCAAGACAGGTGGCCGAGCTCCTACAATGAGCAGTTCTTC
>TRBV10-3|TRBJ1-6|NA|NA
CAISGLPGGAEPLHF
TGTGCCATCAGCGGTCTTCCAGGCGGGGCAGAACCCCTCCACTTT
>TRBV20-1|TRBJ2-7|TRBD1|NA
CSGTRDRDSYEQYF
TGCAGTGGCACCCGCGACAGGGACTCCTACGAGCAGTACTTC
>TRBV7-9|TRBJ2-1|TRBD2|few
CASSARGLALEQFF
TGTGCCAGCAGCGCCCGGGGACTAGCTCTCGAGCAGTTCTTC
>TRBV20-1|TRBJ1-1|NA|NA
CSAPLQALNTEAFF
TGCAGTGCCCCCCTTCAGGCGCTGAACACTGAAGCTTTCTTT